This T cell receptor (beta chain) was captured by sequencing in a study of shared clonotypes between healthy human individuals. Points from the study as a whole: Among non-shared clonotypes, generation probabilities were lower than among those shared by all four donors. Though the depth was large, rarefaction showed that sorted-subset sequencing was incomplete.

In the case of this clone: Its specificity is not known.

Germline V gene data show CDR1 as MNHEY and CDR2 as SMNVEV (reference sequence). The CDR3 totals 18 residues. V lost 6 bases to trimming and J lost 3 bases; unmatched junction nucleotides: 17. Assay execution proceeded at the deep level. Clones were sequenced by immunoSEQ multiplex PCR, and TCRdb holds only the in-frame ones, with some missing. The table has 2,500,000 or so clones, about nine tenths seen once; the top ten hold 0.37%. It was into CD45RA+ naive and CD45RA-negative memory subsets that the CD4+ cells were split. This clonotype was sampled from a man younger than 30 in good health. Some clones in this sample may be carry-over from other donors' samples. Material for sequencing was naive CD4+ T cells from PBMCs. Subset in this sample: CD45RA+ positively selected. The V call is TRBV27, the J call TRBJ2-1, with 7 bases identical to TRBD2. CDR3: CASSNAASRGTLYNEQFF. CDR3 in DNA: TGTGCCAGCAGCAATGCGGCGTCGCGGGGGACCCTCTACAATGAGCAGTTCTTC.